The present TCR beta chain was sequenced within a study of beta chain features in type 1 diabetes. The study, taken as a whole, reports: In every one of the four CD4+ subsets, TCRB CDR3s were moderately but significantly shorter in Type 1 diabetes patients.

The isolated RNA, all of it, was reverse transcribed, so expressed TCRB transcripts were what got sequenced. Sequencing used immunoSEQ multiplex PCR; TCRdb keeps in-frame clones, though not all of them. This sample has approximately 600,000 clones, with 9.5% to 15% found just once. Turning to this clone: The antigen is unknown.

Donors contributed one heparinised blood draw apiece, averaging about 116 mL. Trimming removed 4 bases from V and 2 bases from J, with 14 bases in between. There are 15 residues in the CDR3. Germline loops: CDR1 SEHNR, CDR2 FQNEAQ (reference sequence). Sequenced material: naive CD4+ T cells from blood. The genes are TRBV7-9 and TRBJ1-1; tentatively, D is TRBD1 (5 bases). The TCR comes from a man aged 25-40 years with type 1 diabetes. DNA for the CDR3: TGTGCCAGCAGCTCGCCGAATTGGGACAACACTGAAGCTTTCTTT. Its protein is CASSSPNWDNTEAFF.